This T cell receptor beta chain was sequenced during a study of identical twins. MiXCR was run by TCRdb on the 5' RACE reads, yielding one entry per CDR3 protein. The data contain around 340,000 distinct CDR3 sequences, 8.5% to 10% of them seen just once; the ten biggest clones take up roughly 8.9%. At least ten counts were recorded for this clonotype. This CDR3 has 16 residues. Germline CDR1 DFQATT, CDR2 SNEGSKA (reference sequence). V gave up 3 bases and J gave up 7 bases; unmatched junction bases: 7. Source material: naive T cells sorted from blood. This chain links TRBV20-1 with TRBJ2-1; TRBD2 matches at 15 bases. The clonotype originates from a woman in her forties or fifties in good health. CDR3 in amino acids: CSASSGLAGGLNEQFF. As DNA, the CDR3 is TGCAGTGCTAGTTCTGGACTAGCGGGAGGGCTGAATGAGCAGTTCTTC.